This is a list of T cell receptor beta chains from one sample in a study of T cell repertoires in cytomegalovirus infection. Each CDR3 protein is one row after TCRdb ran MiXCR on the reads. Of about 360,000 distinct CDR3 sequences in the sample, roughly 34% were seen once. Their antigen targets remain unknown. The source material was cultured PBMCs, sampled from culture after CMV antigen stimulation. The source of these receptors is a human donor in good health (CMV status not recorded). Some clones in this sample may be carry-over from other donors' samples. Both conserved end residues are part of each CDR3. Each record gives: D gene, J gene, V gene, clone size, CDR3 protein, CDR3 DNA. The D gene is left open where the match is weak. Part of the rows lack a size; the others show once, few, many or a class for expanded clones.

>TRBD2|TRBJ2-2|TRBV7-3|-
CASSPGASGKGTGELFF
TGTGCCAGCAGCCCGGGGGCTAGCGGGAAAGGCACCGGGGAGCTGTTTTTT
>TRBD2|TRBJ2-1|TRBV12-3/TRBV12-4|few
CASKTSGSEQFF
TGTGCCAGCAAAACGAGCGGGAGTGAGCAGTTCTTC
>TRBD2|TRBJ2-1|TRBV27|few
CASSSIKTSGSYEQFF
TGTGCCAGCAGTTCCATCAAGACTAGCGGGAGTTATGAGCAGTTCTTC
>TRBD1|TRBJ1-1|TRBV7-6|few
CASSLLMGQGNTEAFF
TGTGCCAGCAGCTTGCTTATGGGACAGGGGAACACTGAAGCTTTCTTT
>-|TRBJ2-2|TRBV7-2|many
CASSLAGLAGTGELFF
TGTGCCAGCAGCTTAGCAGGGCTAGCTGGTACCGGGGAGCTGTTTTTT
>TRBD2|TRBJ2-5|TRBV7-2|medium-sized
CASSGRLAGTLRDTQYF
TGTGCCAGCAGCGGACGACTAGCGGGAACCTTAAGAGATACCCAGTACTTC
>-|TRBJ2-4|TRBV7-4|once
CASSFYVGSLAKNIQYF
TGTGCCAGCAGCTTTTACGTGGGGTCTCTAGCCAAAAACATTCAGTACTTC
>TRBD2|TRBJ2-3|TRBV28|few
CASSLAGAGTDTQYF
TGTGCCAGCAGTTTAGCGGGAGCAGGCACAGATACGCAGTATTTT
>-|TRBJ2-5|TRBV14|-
CASSRGGTETQYF
TGTGCCAGCAGCCGTGGAGGCACGGAGACCCAGTACTTC
>-|TRBJ2-1|TRBV4-1|-
CASSHTSRNEQFF
TGCGCCAGCAGCCACACTAGCAGGAATGAGCAGTTCTTC
>-|TRBJ2-2|TRBV2|-
CASTLDWDTGELFF
TGTGCCAGCACCCTGGACTGGGACACCGGGGAGCTGTTTTTT
>-|TRBJ1-1|TRBV28|many
CASSLISEAFF
TGTGCCAGCAGTTTAATCTCTGAAGCTTTCTTT
>-|TRBJ2-3|TRBV20-1|-
CSAPRQVLNTDTQYF
TGCAGTGCCCCCCGACAGGTCTTGAACACAGATACGCAGTATTTT
>TRBD1|TRBJ2-1|TRBV10-3|few
CAISQFGGGTGGFDEQFF
TGTGCCATCAGTCAATTCGGGGGAGGGACAGGGGGCTTCGATGAGCAGTTCTTC
>TRBD1|TRBJ1-2|TRBV6-5|few
CASSYSNVRGPYGYTF
TGTGCCAGCAGTTACTCGAATGTCAGGGGGCCGTATGGCTACACCTTC
>-|TRBJ2-4|TRBV15|-
CATSRDKDNKNIQYF
TGTGCCACCAGCAGAGATAAGGACAACAAAAACATTCAGTACTTC
>-|TRBJ1-1|TRBV15|once
CATSVTRTPNTEAFF
TGTGCCACCAGCGTCACGAGAACACCGAACACTGAAGCTTTCTTT
>TRBD2|TRBJ2-1|TRBV12-5|-
CASGPLWTSGSNEQFF
TGTGCTAGTGGTCCCCTCTGGACTAGCGGGAGCAATGAGCAGTTCTTC
>TRBD1|TRBJ1-3|TRBV7-2|-
CASSWTGAGNTIYF
TGTGCCAGCAGCTGGACAGGGGCTGGAAACACCATATATTTT
>-|TRBJ2-7|TRBV7-2|-
CASSYKDSGYEQYF
TGTGCCAGCAGCTACAAGGATAGTGGGTACGAGCAGTACTTC
>TRBD2|TRBJ2-5|TRBV7-9|-
CASSLRGTSGRKKQETQYF
TGTGCCAGCAGTCTCCGGGGCACTAGCGGGAGGAAGAAACAAGAGACCCAGTACTTC
>-|TRBJ1-2|TRBV3-1|-
CASSPRRGSGGGYTF
TGTGCCAGCAGCCCCCGTCGAGGTTCTGGCGGAGGCTACACCTTC
>TRBD1|TRBJ2-1|TRBV20-1|-
CSATSDRGNEQFF
TGCAGTGCTACTTCGGACAGGGGGAATGAGCAGTTCTTC
>TRBD2|TRBJ2-3|TRBV19|-
CASNLAGSTDTQYF
TGTGCCAGTAACCTAGCGGGAAGCACAGATACGCAGTATTTT
>-|TRBJ1-1|TRBV19|-
CALLIPRRTPNTEAFF
TGTGCCTTATTAATCCCCCGGAGAACTCCGAACACTGAAGCTTTCTTT
>-|TRBJ2-7|TRBV27|-
CASSTWTVDDNYGEQYF
TGTGCCAGCAGTACTTGGACAGTCGACGACAACTACGGCGAGCAGTACTTC
>TRBD2|TRBJ2-3|TRBV20-1|-
CSASRSAGGGTDTQYF
TGCAGTGCTAGTAGATCAGCGGGGGGGGGCACAGATACGCAGTATTTT
>TRBD2|TRBJ2-2|TRBV11-2|-
CASSLTTSGSFVAGELFF
TGTGCCAGCAGCTTAACGACTAGCGGGAGTTTCGTCGCCGGGGAGCTGTTTTTT
>-|TRBJ2-4|TRBV7-2|-
CASSDRRGLKNIQYF
TGTGCCAGCAGCGATAGGAGGGGTCTCAAAAACATTCAGTACTTC
>-|TRBJ1-1|TRBV11-3|-
CASSHGGQSTMNTEAFF
TGTGCCAGCAGCCATGGAGGACAGTCAACCATGAACACTGAAGCTTTCTTT
>-|TRBJ2-5|TRBV7-6|once
CASSLVETGRETQYF
TGTGCCAGCAGCTTAGTGGAGACAGGGAGGGAGACCCAGTACTTC
>-|TRBJ2-5|TRBV14|-
CASSQAAIQETQYF
TGTGCCAGCAGCCAAGCGGCTATCCAAGAGACCCAGTACTTC
>TRBD2|TRBJ2-6|TRBV5-6|-
CASRLFLAGVSGANVLTF
TGTGCCAGCAGACTTTTCCTAGCGGGAGTTTCCGGGGCCAACGTCCTGACTTTC
>-|TRBJ1-5|TRBV6-1|few
CASLGQSGQPQHF
TGTGCCAGCCTTGGACAGTCGGGGCAGCCCCAGCATTTT
>TRBD2|TRBJ2-5|TRBV6-1|few
CASSEMLAGAFHETQYF
TGTGCCAGCAGTGAAATGCTAGCGGGAGCGTTTCACGAGACCCAGTACTTC
>-|TRBJ2-3|TRBV6-1|few
CASRIPNRPDTQYF
TGTGCCAGCAGGATACCCAATCGTCCAGATACGCAGTATTTT
>TRBD1|TRBJ2-3|TRBV12-3/TRBV12-4|few
CASRDRAPTDTQYF
TGTGCCAGCAGGGACAGGGCTCCAACAGATACGCAGTATTTT
>-|TRBJ2-6|TRBV28|-
CASSLPLTF
TGTGCCAGCAGTTTACCGCTCACTTTC
>-|TRBJ1-5|TRBV6-4|few
CASSGPIYRPPRARYSNQPQHF
TGTGCCAGCAGTGGCCCCATTTACCGGCCTCCCAGGGCCCGTTATAGCAATCAGCCCCAGCATTTT
>TRBD1|TRBJ1-6|TRBV27|-
CASSPWDRGASPLHF
TGTGCCAGCAGTCCTTGGGACAGGGGAGCTTCACCCCTCCACTTT
>-|TRBJ2-3|TRBV5-4|few
CASSLSVTISLDTQYF
TGTGCCAGCAGCTTGTCTGTAACTATCTCTTTGGATACGCAGTATTTT
>-|TRBJ2-1|TRBV2|few
CASRERLAYNEQFF
TGTGCCAGCAGGGAAAGACTAGCCTACAATGAGCAGTTCTTC
>TRBD1|TRBJ1-2|TRBV7-9|many
CASGQGGPNYGYTF
TGTGCCAGCGGTCAGGGGGGGCCTAACTATGGCTACACCTTC
>-|TRBJ1-2|TRBV15|-
CATSREGLGGYTF
TGTGCCACCAGCAGAGAAGGTCTCGGGGGCTACACCTTC
>-|TRBJ2-1|TRBV2|-
CASSEAAVGWEYNEQFF
TGTGCCAGCAGTGAAGCCGCCGTTGGTTGGGAGTACAATGAGCAGTTCTTC
>-|TRBJ2-3|TRBV7-6|-
CASSLGSASATDTQYF
TGTGCCAGCAGCTTAGGTTCCGCAAGCGCCACAGATACGCAGTATTTT
>-|TRBJ1-1|TRBV4-1|-
CASSQFGSATEAFF
TGCGCCAGCAGCCAATTTGGAAGCGCCACTGAAGCTTTCTTT
>-|TRBJ2-3|TRBV4-3|-
CASSQDRPSTDTQYF
TGCGCCAGCAGCCAAGACAGGCCAAGCACAGATACGCAGTATTTT
>-|TRBJ1-5|TRBV7-6|few
CASSLTHYSNQPQHF
TGTGCCAGCAGCTTAACTCATTATAGCAATCAGCCCCAGCATTTT
>-|TRBJ1-4|TRBV5-6|-
CASSPGPDEKLFF
TGTGCCAGCAGCCCCGGGCCCGATGAAAAACTGTTTTTT
>TRBD1|TRBJ1-3|TRBV30|-
CAWSWGQWSSGNTIYF
TGTGCCTGGAGTTGGGGACAGTGGAGCTCTGGAAACACCATATATTTT
>-|TRBJ2-7|TRBV28|-
CASSSPIYEQYF
TGTGCCAGCAGTTCCCCTATCTACGAGCAGTACTTC